This TCR beta chain comes out of a study of T cells in Graves' hyperthyroidism and ophthalmopathy. At the level of the study: Peripheral blood was obtained at initial diagnosis, preceding any treatment. Study-level points and caveats: By a 13 V-J model, ophthalmopathy was set apart from stable hyperthyroidism.

The CDR3 has 15 amino acids. Trimming pared 5 bases from V and 6 bases from J, leaving 20 bases between. From germline, CDR1 is SGHVS and CDR2 FQNEAQ. This clonotype has ten or more counts. What it recognizes is unknown. Thyroid ultrasound, orbital computed tomography, clinical symptoms, and serum thyroxine and TRAb underpinned diagnoses. RNA transcripts gave rise to amplified TCR beta CDR3 regions. The TCR CDR3 was amplified in a first-round RT-PCR using the HTBI primer set. From the multiplex PCR reads, TCRdb called clonotypes with MiXCR, one entry per CDR3 protein. The profile shows about 210,000 distinct CDR3 sequences, approximately 20% of them singletons.

The TCR sequence derives from a man in his forties with Graves' hyperthyroidism. Material: blood. J is TRBJ2-7 and V is TRBV7-8; the D gene could be TRBD1 or TRBD2 (5 bases each). CDR3 nucleotide sequence: TGTGCCAGCAGCCTCGGGGCGGCCTCACGCGTCGAGCAGTACTTC. It is translated as CASSLGAASRVEQYF.